The clone carrying this T cell receptor beta chain has a handful of counts. Its target is unknown. TCRdb re-called the 5' RACE reads with MiXCR, one entry per CDR3 protein. The profile shows 350,000 to 400,000 distinct CDR3 sequences, roughly 27% of them singletons. The donors were healthy female monozygous twins, three pairs in total. This sample was included in a study of identical twins' blood T cells. Findings and caveats of the study: Twin repertoire similarity may partly reflect shared environment. Twins shared about as many clonotypes as their cloneset sizes predicted. Twins shared more top CDR3 clonotypes than unrelated donors did.

This TCR was recovered from a woman between 18 and 55 years old in good health. Input material: PBMCs.

The DNA of the CDR3 is TGTGCCAGCAGCTCAGGCGTTTCCTATGGCTACACCTTC. It codes for CASSSGVSYGYTF. This sequence joins TRBV5-6 and TRBJ1-2; no firm D call. This CDR3 is built from 13 residues. Germline V gives CDR1 SGHDT, CDR2 YYEEEE. Trimming pared 3 bases from V and 4 bases from J, leaving 10 bases between.